This entry features one T cell receptor (beta chain) sequence. Here immunoSEQ multiplex PCR was the method, and the copy in TCRdb shows in-frame clones only, minus some. Of roughly 250,000 clones listed, 82% were seen once; the top ten hold 4.5% to 5%. This specimen comes from a study of blood T cell repertoires in COVID-19. What was sequenced was peripheral blood. The origin of this receptor is a woman older than 75 with active or convalescent COVID-19.

The CDR3 sequence is CASRLGDTQYF. CDR3 bases: TGTGCCAGCAGACTCGGGGATACGCAGTATTTT. V gene TRBV12-3 or TRBV12-4 combines with J gene TRBJ2-3; D gene ambiguous. The germline V and J ends were trimmed by 6 bases and 6 bases, with 7 bases remaining between them. The CDR3 is made up of 11 amino acids.